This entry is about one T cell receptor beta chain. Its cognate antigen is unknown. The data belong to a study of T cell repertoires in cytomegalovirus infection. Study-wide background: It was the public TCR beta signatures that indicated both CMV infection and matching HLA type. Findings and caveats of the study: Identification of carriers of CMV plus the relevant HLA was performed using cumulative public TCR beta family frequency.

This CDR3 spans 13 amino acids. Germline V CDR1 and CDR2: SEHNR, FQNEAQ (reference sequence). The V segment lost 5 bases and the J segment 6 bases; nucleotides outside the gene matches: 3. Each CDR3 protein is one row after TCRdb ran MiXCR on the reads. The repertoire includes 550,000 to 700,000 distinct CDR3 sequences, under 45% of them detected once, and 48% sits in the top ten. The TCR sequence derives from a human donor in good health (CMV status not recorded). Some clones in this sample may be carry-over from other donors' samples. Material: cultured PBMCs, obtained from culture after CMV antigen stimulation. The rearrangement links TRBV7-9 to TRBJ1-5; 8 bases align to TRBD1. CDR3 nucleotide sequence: TGTGCCAGCAGCGACAGGGGTGGTCAGCCCCAGCATTTT. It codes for CASSDRGGQPQHF.